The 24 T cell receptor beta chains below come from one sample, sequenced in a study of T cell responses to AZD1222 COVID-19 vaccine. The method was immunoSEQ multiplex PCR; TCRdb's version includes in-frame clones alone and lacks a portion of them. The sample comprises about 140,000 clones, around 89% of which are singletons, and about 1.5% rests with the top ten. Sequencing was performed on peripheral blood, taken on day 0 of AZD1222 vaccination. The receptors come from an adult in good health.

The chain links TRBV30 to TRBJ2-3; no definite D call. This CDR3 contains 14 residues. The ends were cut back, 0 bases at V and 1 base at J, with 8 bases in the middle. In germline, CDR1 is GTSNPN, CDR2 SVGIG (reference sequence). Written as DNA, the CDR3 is TGTGCCTGGAGTGTTGCCGGACGCACAGATACGCAGTATTTT. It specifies CAWSVAGRTDTQYF.

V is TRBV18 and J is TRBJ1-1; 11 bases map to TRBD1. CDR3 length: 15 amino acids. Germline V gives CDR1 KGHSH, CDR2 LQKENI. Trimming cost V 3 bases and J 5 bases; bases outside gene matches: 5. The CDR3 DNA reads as TGTGCCAGCTCACCGGGGACAGGGGGAGAGACTGAAGCTTTCTTT. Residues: CASSPGTGGETEAFF. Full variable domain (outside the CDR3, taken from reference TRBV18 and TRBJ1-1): NAGVMQNPRHLVRRRGQEARLRCSPMKGHSHVYWYRQLPEEGLKFMVYLQKENIIDESGMPKERFSAEFPKEGPSILRIQQVVRGDSAAYFCASSPGTGGETEAFFGQGTRLTVV.

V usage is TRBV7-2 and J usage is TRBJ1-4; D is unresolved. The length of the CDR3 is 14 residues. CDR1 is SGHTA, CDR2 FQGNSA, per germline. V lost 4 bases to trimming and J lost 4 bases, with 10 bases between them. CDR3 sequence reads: CASSWLGNNEKLFF. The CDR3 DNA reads TGTGCCAGCAGCTGGTTAGGAAATAATGAAAAACTGTTTTTT.

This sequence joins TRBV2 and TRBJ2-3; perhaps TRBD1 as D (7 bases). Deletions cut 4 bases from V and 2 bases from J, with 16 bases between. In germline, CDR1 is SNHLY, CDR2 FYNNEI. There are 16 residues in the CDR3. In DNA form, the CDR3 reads TGTGCCAGCAGTGTCCAGGGGGGAGGAGCCACAGATACGCAGTATTTT. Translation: CASSVQGGGATDTQYF.

The CDR3 loop is CASSRRDTGELFF. DNA of the CDR3: TGCGCCAGCAGCCGGCGAGACACCGGGGAGCTGTTTTTT. The chain joins TRBV4-1 to TRBJ2-2; D is unresolved. Looked up from germline, CDR1 is MGHRA and CDR2 is YSYEKL. The V end was cut by 4 bases, the J end by 3 bases, with 6 bases between. This CDR3 is built from 13 residues.

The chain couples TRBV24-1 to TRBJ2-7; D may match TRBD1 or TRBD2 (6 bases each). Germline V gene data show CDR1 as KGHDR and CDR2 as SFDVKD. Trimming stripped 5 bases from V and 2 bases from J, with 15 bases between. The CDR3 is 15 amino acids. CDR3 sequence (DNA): TGTGCCACCAGTGCCCGGTCCGGGGGCGCCTACGAGCAGTACTTC. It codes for CATSARSGGAYEQYF.

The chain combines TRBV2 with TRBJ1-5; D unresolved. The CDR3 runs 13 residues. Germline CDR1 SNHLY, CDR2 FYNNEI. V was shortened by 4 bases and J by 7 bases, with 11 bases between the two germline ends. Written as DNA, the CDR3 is TGTGCCAGCAGTGTGGAGACGGGGCAGCCCCAGCATTTT. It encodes CASSVETGQPQHF. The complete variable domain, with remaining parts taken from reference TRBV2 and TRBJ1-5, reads EPEVTQTPSHQVTQMGQEVILRCVPISNHLYFYWYRQILGQKVEFLVSFYNNEISEKSEIFDDQFSVERPDGSNFTLKIRSTKLEDSAMYFCASSVETGQPQHFGDGTRLSIL.

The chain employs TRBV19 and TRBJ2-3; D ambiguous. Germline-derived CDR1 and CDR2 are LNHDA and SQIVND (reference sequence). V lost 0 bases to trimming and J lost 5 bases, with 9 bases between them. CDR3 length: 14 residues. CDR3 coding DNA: TGTGCCAGTAGTATAGATATGGGTCTAGATACGCAGTATTTT. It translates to CASSIDMGLDTQYF.

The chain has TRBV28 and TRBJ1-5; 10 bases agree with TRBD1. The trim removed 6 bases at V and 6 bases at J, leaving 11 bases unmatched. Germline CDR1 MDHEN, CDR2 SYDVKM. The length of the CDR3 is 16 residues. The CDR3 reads CASSVKTGGFGQPQHF. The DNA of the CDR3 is TGTGCCAGCAGCGTCAAGACAGGGGGCTTCGGTCAGCCCCAGCATTTT.

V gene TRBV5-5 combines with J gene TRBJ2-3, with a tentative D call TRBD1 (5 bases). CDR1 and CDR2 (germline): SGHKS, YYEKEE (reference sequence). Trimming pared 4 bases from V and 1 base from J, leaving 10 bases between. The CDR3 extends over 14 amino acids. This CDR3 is CASSVGPGTDTQYF. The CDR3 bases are TGTGCCAGCAGCGTGGGGCCGGGCACAGATACGCAGTATTTT.

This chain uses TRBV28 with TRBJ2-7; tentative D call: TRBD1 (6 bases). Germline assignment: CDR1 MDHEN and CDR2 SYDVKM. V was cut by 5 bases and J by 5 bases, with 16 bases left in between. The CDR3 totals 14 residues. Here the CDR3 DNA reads TGTGCCAGCAGTGAGACTACAGGGACCCACGAGCAGTACTTC. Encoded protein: CASSETTGTHEQYF. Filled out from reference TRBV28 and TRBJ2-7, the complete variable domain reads DVKVTQSSRYLVKRTGEKVFLECVQDMDHENMFWYRQDPGLGLRLIYFSYDVKMKEKGDIPEGYSVSREKKERFSLILESASTNQTSMYLCASSETTGTHEQYFGPGTRLTVT.

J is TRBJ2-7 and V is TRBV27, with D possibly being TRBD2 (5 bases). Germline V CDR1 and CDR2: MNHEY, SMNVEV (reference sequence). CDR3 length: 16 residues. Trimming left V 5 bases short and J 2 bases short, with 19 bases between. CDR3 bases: TGTGCCAGCAGTCCCCACCTTGGTGGGAGCCCCTACGAGCAGTACTTC. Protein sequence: CASSPHLGGSPYEQYF.

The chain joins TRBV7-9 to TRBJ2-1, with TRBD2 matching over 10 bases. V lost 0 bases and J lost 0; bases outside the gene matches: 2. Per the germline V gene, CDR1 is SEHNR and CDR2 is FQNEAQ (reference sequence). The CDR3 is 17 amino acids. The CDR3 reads CASSLAASGSSYNEQFF. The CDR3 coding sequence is TGTGCCAGCAGCTTAGCGGCTAGCGGGAGCTCCTACAATGAGCAGTTCTTC.

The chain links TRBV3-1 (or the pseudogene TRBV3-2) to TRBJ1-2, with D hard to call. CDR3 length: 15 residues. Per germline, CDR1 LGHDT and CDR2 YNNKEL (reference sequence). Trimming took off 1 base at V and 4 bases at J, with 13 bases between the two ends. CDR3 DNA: TGTGCCAGCAGCCAAGGCGAGAGGGTCGGCTATGGCTACACCTTC. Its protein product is CASSQGERVGYGYTF.

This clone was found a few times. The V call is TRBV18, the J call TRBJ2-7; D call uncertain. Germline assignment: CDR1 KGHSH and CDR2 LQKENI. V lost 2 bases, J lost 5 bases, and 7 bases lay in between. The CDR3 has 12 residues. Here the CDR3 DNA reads TGTGCCAGCTCACCAGGAGCAAACGAGCAGTACTTC. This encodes CASSPGANEQYF. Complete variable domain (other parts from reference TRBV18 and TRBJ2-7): NAGVMQNPRHLVRRRGQEARLRCSPMKGHSHVYWYRQLPEEGLKFMVYLQKENIIDESGMPKERFSAEFPKEGPSILRIQQVVRGDSAAYFCASSPGANEQYFGPGTRLTVT.

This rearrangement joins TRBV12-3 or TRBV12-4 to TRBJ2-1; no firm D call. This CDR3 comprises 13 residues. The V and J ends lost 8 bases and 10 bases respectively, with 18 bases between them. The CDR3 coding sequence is TGTGCCAGCTCCCAGGTACCTTATGGGGAGCAGTTCTTC. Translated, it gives CASSQVPYGEQFF.

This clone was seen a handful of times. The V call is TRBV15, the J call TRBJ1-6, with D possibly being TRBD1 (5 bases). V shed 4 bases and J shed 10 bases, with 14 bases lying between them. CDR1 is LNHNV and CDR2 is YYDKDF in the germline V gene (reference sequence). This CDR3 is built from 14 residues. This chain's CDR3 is CATSTSGSRSPLHF. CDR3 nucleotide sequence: TGTGCCACCAGCACGTCAGGGTCGCGATCACCCCTCCACTTT.

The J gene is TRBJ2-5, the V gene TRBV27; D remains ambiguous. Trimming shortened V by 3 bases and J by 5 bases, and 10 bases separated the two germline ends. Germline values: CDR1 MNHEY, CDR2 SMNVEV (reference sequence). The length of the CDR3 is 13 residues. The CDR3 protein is CASSFSEKETQYF. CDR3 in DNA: TGTGCCAGCAGTTTCAGTGAAAAGGAGACCCAGTACTTC.

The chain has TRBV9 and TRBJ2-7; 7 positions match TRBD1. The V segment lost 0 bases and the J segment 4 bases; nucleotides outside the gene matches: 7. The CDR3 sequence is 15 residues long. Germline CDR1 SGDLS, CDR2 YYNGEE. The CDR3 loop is CASSVAAGGRYEQYF. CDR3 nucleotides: TGTGCCAGCAGCGTAGCGGCAGGGGGTAGGTACGAGCAGTACTTC.

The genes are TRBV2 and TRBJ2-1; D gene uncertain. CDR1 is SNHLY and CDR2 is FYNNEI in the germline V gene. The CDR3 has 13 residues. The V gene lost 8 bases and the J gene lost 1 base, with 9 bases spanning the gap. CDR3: CASEKASYNEQFF. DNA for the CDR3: TGTGCCAGCGAGAAGGCTTCCTACAATGAGCAGTTCTTC.

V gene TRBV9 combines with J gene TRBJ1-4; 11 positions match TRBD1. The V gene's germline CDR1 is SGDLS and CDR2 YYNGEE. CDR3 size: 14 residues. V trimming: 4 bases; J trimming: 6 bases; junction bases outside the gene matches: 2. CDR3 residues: CASSPDRGHEKLFF. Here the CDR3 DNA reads TGTGCCAGCAGCCCGGACAGGGGGCATGAAAAACTGTTTTTT. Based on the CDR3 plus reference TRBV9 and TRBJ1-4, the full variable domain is DSGVTQTPKHLITATGQRVTLRCSPRSGDLSVYWYQQSLDQGLQFLIQYYNGEERAKGNILERFSAQQFPDLHSELNLSSLELGDSALYFCASSPDRGHEKLFFGSGTQLSVL.

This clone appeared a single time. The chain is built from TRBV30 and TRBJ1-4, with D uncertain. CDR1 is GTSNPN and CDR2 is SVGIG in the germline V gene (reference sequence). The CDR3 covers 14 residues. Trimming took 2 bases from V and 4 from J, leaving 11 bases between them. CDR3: CAWSRDHGNEKLFF. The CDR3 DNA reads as TGTGCCTGGAGTAGAGATCACGGTAATGAAAAACTGTTTTTT.

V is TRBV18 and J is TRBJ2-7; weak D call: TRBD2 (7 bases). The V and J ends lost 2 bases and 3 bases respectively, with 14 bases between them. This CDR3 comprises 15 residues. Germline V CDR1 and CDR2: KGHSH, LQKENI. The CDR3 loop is CASSPGGGSYYEQYF. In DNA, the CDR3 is TGTGCCAGCTCACCAGGGGGGGGCAGCTACTACGAGCAGTACTTC. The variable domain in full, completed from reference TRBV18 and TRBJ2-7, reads NAGVMQNPRHLVRRRGQEARLRCSPMKGHSHVYWYRQLPEEGLKFMVYLQKENIIDESGMPKERFSAEFPKEGPSILRIQQVVRGDSAAYFCASSPGGGSYYEQYFGPGTRLTVT.

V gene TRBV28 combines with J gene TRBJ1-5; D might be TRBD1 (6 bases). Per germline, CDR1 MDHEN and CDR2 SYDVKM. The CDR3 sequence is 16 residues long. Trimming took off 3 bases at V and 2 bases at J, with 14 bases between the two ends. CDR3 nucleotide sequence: TGTGCCAGCAGTTTTCGAAGGGGGTTGGGCAATCAGCCCCAGCATTTT. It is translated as CASSFRRGLGNQPQHF.